The subject of this entry is one T cell receptor (beta chain). The source of the sample is a study of cytomegalovirus exposure and HLA in healthy donors. PCR employed 60 Vbeta and 13 Jbeta primers. Assay: immunoSEQ multiplex PCR; the TCRdb copy retains only in-frame clones and omits some. The sample has 100,000 to 150,000 clones, 65% to 85% seen once; the top ten hold 4%. This CDR3 contains 16 residues. Germline V gene lookup returns CDR1 SNHLY and CDR2 FYNNEI. V gave up 0 bases and J gave up 0 bases; unmatched junction bases: 2. This chain links TRBV2 with TRBJ2-1; 7 bases are a match to TRBD1. The sample was PBMCs. This clonotype was obtained from a man aged 18 to 29 in good health and CMV-seropositive. DNA of the CDR3: TGTGCCAGCAGTGAAGCCAGGGGGTTCTCCTACAATGAGCAGTTCTTC. The encoded protein is CASSEARGFSYNEQFF. Complete variable domain (other parts from reference TRBV2 and TRBJ2-1): EPEVTQTPSHQVTQMGQEVILRCVPISNHLYFYWYRQILGQKVEFLVSFYNNEISEKSEIFDDQFSVERPDGSNFTLKIRSTKLEDSAMYFCASSEARGFSYNEQFFGPGTRLTVL.